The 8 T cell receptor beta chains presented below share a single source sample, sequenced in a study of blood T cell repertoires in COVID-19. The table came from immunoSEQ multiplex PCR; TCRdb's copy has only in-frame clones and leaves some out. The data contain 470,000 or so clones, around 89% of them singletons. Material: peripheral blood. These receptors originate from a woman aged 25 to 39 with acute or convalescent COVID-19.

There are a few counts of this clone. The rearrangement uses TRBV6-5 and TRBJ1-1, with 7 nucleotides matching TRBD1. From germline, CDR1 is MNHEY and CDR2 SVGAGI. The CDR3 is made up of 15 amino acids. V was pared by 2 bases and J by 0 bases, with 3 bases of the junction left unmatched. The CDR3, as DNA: TGTGCCAGCAGTTACCTCGGGACAGTGAACACTGAAGCTTTCTTT. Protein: CASSYLGTVNTEAFF.

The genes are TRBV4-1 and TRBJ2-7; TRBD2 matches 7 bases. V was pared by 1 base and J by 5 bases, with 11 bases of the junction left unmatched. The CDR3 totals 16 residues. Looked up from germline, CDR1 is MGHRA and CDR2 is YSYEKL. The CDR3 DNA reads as TGCGCCAGCAGCCAAGCCGGCTGGGGGGGAGAAAACGAGCAGTACTTC. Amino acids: CASSQAGWGGENEQYF.

The CDR3 is CASSYGGGAGETQYF. For the CDR3, the DNA is TGTGCCAGCAGTTACGGCGGGGGGGCAGGGGAGACCCAGTACTTC. The chain is built from TRBV6-5 and TRBJ2-5, with 9 nucleotides matching TRBD2. Germline V gene lookup returns CDR1 MNHEY and CDR2 SVGAGI. V lost 2 bases, J lost 5 bases, and 6 bases stayed unmatched. The CDR3 is 15 residues long.

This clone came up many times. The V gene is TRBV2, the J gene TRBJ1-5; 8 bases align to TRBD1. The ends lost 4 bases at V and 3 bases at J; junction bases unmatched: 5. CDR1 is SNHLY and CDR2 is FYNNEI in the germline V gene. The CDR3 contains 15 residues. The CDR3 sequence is CASSVSGGFNQPQHF. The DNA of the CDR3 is TGTGCCAGCAGTGTATCAGGGGGCTTCAATCAGCCCCAGCATTTT.

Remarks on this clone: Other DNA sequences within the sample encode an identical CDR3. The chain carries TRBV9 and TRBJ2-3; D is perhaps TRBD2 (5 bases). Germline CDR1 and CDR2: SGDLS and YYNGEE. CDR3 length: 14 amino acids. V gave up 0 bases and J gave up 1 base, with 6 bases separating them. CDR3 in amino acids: CASSVVGGTDTQYF. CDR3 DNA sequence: TGTGCCAGCAGCGTAGTCGGGGGCACAGATACGCAGTATTTT.

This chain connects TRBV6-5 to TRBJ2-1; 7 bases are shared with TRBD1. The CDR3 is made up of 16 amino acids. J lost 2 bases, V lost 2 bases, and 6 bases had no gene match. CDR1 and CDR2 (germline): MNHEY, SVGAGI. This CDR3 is CASSYNRGGAYNEQFF. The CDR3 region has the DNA TGTGCCAGCAGTTACAACCGAGGGGGCGCCTACAATGAGCAGTTCTTC.

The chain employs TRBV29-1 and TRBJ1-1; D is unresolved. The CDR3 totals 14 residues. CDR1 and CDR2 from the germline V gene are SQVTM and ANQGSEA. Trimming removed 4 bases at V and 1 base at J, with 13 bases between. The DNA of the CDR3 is TGCAGCGTTGCCTCCGGCCTAGGGAACACTGAAGCTTTCTTT. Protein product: CSVASGLGNTEAFF.

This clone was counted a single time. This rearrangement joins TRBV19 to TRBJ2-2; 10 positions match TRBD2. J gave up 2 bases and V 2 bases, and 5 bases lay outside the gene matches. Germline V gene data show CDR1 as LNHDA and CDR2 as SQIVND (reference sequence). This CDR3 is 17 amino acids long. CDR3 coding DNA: TGTGCCAGTAGTATAATTAGCGGGGGGCCAAACACCGGGGAGCTGTTTTTT. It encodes CASSIISGGPNTGELFF.